This T cell receptor (beta chain) came from a study of regulatory T cells in long-lasting Graves disease (dated by TCRdb to about 2021). Study-wide context: In the newly diagnosed Graves' disease group, patients had been taking antithyroid drugs for less than 3 months. Peripheral blood TCR sequencing and RNA sequencing compared persistent Graves' disease patients with newly diagnosed Graves' disease patients. The study took place in China and was registered as a clinical trial. A total of around 35 samples underwent TCR sequencing: some 13 from persistent and around 20 from newly diagnosed Graves' disease patients. Study-wide conclusions, independent of this receptor: A larger number of public clonotypes was shared among persistent patients (around 2,500) than among newly diagnosed patients (approximately 930). Peripheral blood alone was examined, since thyroid tissue, which constituted the primary lesion, could not be accessed. Only the TCR beta chain was sequenced and analyzed. TRBV28, TRBJ1-2 and TRBJ2-5 were preferentially used in persistent disease, while TRBV20-1 and TRBJ2-1 were favored in newly diagnosed disease. The small sample size was acknowledged by the authors as a limitation that may reduce accuracy. Compared with newly diagnosed patients, persistent Graves' disease patients had lower TCR Shannon entropy and fewer highly expanded clones, which suggests clonal expansion.

This clonotype has just a few counts. Its antigen is currently not known. Base qualities are not provided; no much larger clone lies one nucleotide away. Explained via the paper, the time point label denotes: newly diagnosed GD, antithyroid drugs for less than 3 months. RNA was extracted from PBMCs in TRIzol for both TCR sequencing and RNA sequencing. The diagnosis of Graves' disease was made according to American Thyroid Association guidelines. Patients were recruited from an endocrinology department in Xi'an, China. Each patient gave approximately 10 milliliters of peripheral blood, collected in an EDTA anticoagulant tube. Ficoll Paque Plus density gradient separation was used to isolate PBMCs, and no additional T cell sorting was done. RNA quality was checked with an Agilent 2100 Bioanalyzer and agarose gel, and concentration with a NanoDrop 2000. The CDR3 has 15 amino acids, counting the end cysteine and phenylalanine. Here the CDR3 DNA is all that survives: 45 bases in frame from base 1. The junction shows trimming of 3 bases on V and 5 bases on J, and the gene matches do not reach 9 bases of it. Based on the germline V gene, the CDR1 and CDR2 sequences are MDHEN and SYDVKM.

The method was multiplex PCR. The sequencing machine was an Illumina HiSeq 4000. TCR beta libraries were built with iRepertoire HTBI primers and Arm-PCR amplification of CDR3 regions. PCR products were gel purified before sequencing. The authors' pipeline ran thus. Gene usage analysis of CDR3 amino acid clonotypes used the roughly 60 TRBV and 12 to 15 TRBJ segments found across samples. COPE and FqMerger were used to merge the filtered high-quality paired reads into contigs. BLAST was used to align contigs to the IMGT TRBV, TRBD and TRBJ reference genes, and CDR3 was defined following IMGT. Highly expanded clones were defined as clonotypes with a frequency above 0.1%. Shannon entropy served as the measure of repertoire diversity, while the Gini coefficient captured V-J evenness. Public clonotypes were defined as clonotypes shared by more than one individual. The public sequencing data were trimmed at Q25 with fastp and processed into clonotypes with MiXCR by TCRdb, which kept only in-frame beta chains. Identical CDR3 protein sequences are pooled into one entry, listed with their most common genes and DNA. These V and J calls derive from TCRdb rather than the authors' analysis. For this sample the table gives 500,000 or so distinct CDR3 sequences, of which roughly 15% were detected only once. The ten largest make up 9% to 15% of the sample.

Another study also made use of these data, one on T cells in Graves' hyperthyroidism and ophthalmopathy. From that second study: A patient counted as having stable Graves' hyperthyroidism if no progression to ophthalmopathy occurred over 18 months of follow-up. Hyperthyroidism patients were aged 18 to 65 years and newly diagnosed, with disease duration of less than 2 months. Any patient with an uncontrolled infection, another autoimmune disease, pregnancy or lactation was excluded. Diagnoses were based on clinical symptoms, serum thyroxine and TRAb, thyroid ultrasound and orbital computed tomography. For the first round of RT-PCR on the TCR CDR3, the HTBI primer set was used together with the Qiagen OneStep RT-PCR kit. Blood samples also contained most of the expanded thyroid clonotypes (frequency above 0.001), which suggests that blood repertoires may reflect thyroid immune responses. Ophthalmopathy was separated from stable hyperthyroidism by a 13 V-J signature model, with over 85% sensitivity and about 81% specificity obtained in cross-validation and 80%/75% obtained in testing. In validation, the model predicted progression to ophthalmopathy a median of 6.5 months before onset, with about 71% sensitivity and roughly 73% specificity. A discovery cohort of about 96 patients, 43 with Graves' ophthalmopathy and over 55 with stable Graves' hyperthyroidism, was used to find distinguishing TCR V-J signatures. Prospective prediction of ophthalmopathy was tested in an independent validation cohort of 18 to 20 hyperthyroidism patients and approximately 17 patients who later progressed to ophthalmopathy. The 100 discovery patients were randomly split 7:3 into training and test sets. In addition, the study compared T-cell repertoires in thyroid tissue and in blood from roughly six Graves' hyperthyroidism patients. After blood sampling, hyperthyroidism patients were treated with methimazole at a starting dose of 30 mg daily, and ophthalmopathy patients were treated with high-dose intravenous methylprednisolone. A second multiplex PCR round built the libraries, followed by size selection and purification. Sequencing of the libraries was done on an Illumina HiSeq2000 using paired-end 100 bp reads. SOAPnuke was used to process the raw data, throwing out any read that contained adapters or uncalled bases, had a mean Phred below 15, or lacked an exact constant-primer or identifier match. High-quality paired reads were merged using COPE v1.2.5, and each unique nucleotide sequence was defined as a clonotype. Clonotypes were aligned to IMGT TRBV, TRBD and TRBJ reference segments using MiTCR v1.1. Only V-J combinations with frequency above 0.0001, covering about 99% of repertoires, were analysed. A TCS score was defined as the ratio between F50 (clonal expansion) and ExV (chaos), using BLOSUM62-based TCRdist between CDR3 peptides within each V-J. Welch's t-statistics and random forest reduced roughly 530 V-J features to 13, which were used in a naive Bayes classifier (R e1071). Sample size was not statistically predetermined, and blinding of investigators to group allocation was not performed. According to the paper, TCR Vbeta CDR3 sequencing was carried out on over 130 peripheral blood samples, which came from 40 to 45 ophthalmopathy, around 74 hyperthyroidism and approximately 17 progressor patients.

This receptor was obtained from a man aged 35-49 years with Graves disease. Donor details come from another sample of the same person, matched by shared clones. Sequences were derived from peripheral blood mononuclear cells (PBMCs), sampled at new diagnosis, from a patient treated with antithyroid drugs. Recombination connected TRBV28 to TRBJ2-7; TRBD2 fits 8 bases in the junction. The CDR3 amino acid sequence is: CASSLRGAVMNEQYF. In nucleotide form, the sequence is TGTGCCAGCAGTTTGCGGGGGGCAGTAATGAACGAGCAGTACTTC.